The TCR beta chain under discussion was sequenced for a study of blood T cells in healthy people across ages. This CDR3 has 15 amino acids. V was trimmed by 0 bases and J by 7 bases, leaving 15 bases between them. Germline lookup yields CDR1 LGHNA and CDR2 YSLEER. This clonotype was observed a handful of times. Donors each provided about 10 milliliters of peripheral blood. A second about 7 to 12 cycle PCR used barcoded and J-beta primers. Using its own MiXCR run on the 5' RACE reads, TCRdb lists one record per CDR3 protein. The sample contains about 1.5 million distinct CDR3 sequences, roughly 43% of which appear only once.

This receptor was taken from a woman between 18 and 29 years old in good health. The sample taken for sequencing was blood. The rearrangement uses TRBV4-3 and TRBJ2-5, with D maybe TRBD2 (6 bases). The CDR3 loop is CASSQDQTGTSTQYF. CDR3 nucleotide sequence: TGCGCCAGCAGCCAAGATCAAACCGGGACTTCGACCCAGTACTTC.